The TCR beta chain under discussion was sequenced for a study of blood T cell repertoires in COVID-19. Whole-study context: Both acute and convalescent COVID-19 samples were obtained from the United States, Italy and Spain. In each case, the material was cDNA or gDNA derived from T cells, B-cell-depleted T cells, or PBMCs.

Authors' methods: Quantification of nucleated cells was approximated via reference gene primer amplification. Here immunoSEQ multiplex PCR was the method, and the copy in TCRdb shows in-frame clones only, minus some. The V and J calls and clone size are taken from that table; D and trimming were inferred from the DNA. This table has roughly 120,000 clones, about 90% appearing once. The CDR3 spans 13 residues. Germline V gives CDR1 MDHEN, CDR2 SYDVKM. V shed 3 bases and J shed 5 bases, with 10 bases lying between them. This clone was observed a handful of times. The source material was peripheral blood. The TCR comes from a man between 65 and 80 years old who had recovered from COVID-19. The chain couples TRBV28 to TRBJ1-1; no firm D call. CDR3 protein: CASSLSVMTEAFF. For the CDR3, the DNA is TGTGCCAGCAGTTTGTCGGTGATGACTGAAGCTTTCTTT.